This T cell receptor beta chain came from a study of spatial heterogeneity in lung cancer. From germline, CDR1 is DFQATT and CDR2 SNEGSKA (reference sequence). V trimming: 0 bases; J trimming: 9 bases; junction bases outside the gene matches: 7. The CDR3 sequence is 14 residues long. This clonotype is labeled as medium-sized. With the library built for alpha chains, this beta chain is off target and its frequency is not meaningful. TCRdb called the 5' RACE reads again in MiXCR, with one record for every CDR3 protein. The data show over 2,500 distinct CDR3 sequences, roughly 4.5% seen once. Stated time point: sample taken at primary tumor resection. Without sorting, whole RNA was sequenced from tumor, nontumor lung or frozen PBMC.

This rearrangement joins TRBV20-1 to TRBJ1-5, with TRBD1 identical over 8 bases. Source: normal lung tissue next to the tumor, taken at surgery. The source of this sequence is a female donor with early-stage non-small cell lung cancer. The CDR3 bases are TGCAGTGCTAGAGAAGACAGGGGCCAACCGCCCCAGCATTTT. Translation gives CSAREDRGQPPQHF.